The 8 T cell receptor beta chains given below trace back to one sample, sequenced in a study of cytomegalovirus exposure and HLA in healthy donors (dated by TCRdb to about 2017). The receptor library was made with the immunoSEQ multiplex PCR assay. For the multiplex PCR, a mixture combining 60 forward primers for TCR Vbeta segments and 13 reverse primers for TCR Jbeta segments was used. As stored in TCRdb, this immuneACCESS dataset retains in-frame rearrangements with V and J assigned. A fraction of the clones does not appear; measured against another copy, unresolved V genes explain less than half of the discrepancy, and the remainder lacks a known reason. The sample has under 170,000 clones on record, roughly 80% of them singletons. The top ten clonotypes cover around 3.2% of the sample. Input material: PBMCs. The receptors were sampled from a human donor in good health.

CDR3 loop: CASSVQGRETQYF. The CDR3 nucleotides are TGCGCCAGCAGCGTTCAGGGTCGGGAGACCCAGTACTTC. This chain uses TRBV5-1 with TRBJ2-5, with D possibly being TRBD1 (5 bases). The ends were cut back, 4 bases at V and 5 bases at J, with 12 bases in the middle. The CDR3 loop spans 13 amino acids. Germline CDR1 and CDR2: SGHRS and YFSETQ.

The J gene is TRBJ2-1, the V gene TRBV12-5; 8 positions match TRBD2. Germline lookup yields CDR1 LGHNT and CDR2 FRNRAP. V gave up 5 bases and J gave up 10 bases; unmatched junction bases: 13. The CDR3 totals 15 residues. The CDR3 nucleotides are TGTGCTAGTGGTCCCCCGGGACTAGTGGCAAGCGAGCAGTTCTTC. Translating gives CASGPPGLVASEQFF.

The V and J genes are TRBV7-8 and TRBJ1-4, with TRBD1 identical over 7 bases. Losses at the gene ends were 4 bases for V and 11 bases for J; bases not matched to a gene: 4. CDR1 and CDR2 from the germline V gene are SGHVS and FQNEAQ. The CDR3 sequence is 12 residues long. The CDR3 coding sequence is TGTGCCAGCAGCTATGCAGGGGGGAAACTGTTTTTT. It encodes CASSYAGGKLFF.

In its sample, this clone was seen once. The rearrangement links TRBV5-1 to TRBJ2-1; perhaps TRBD1 as D (5 bases). Trimming took 2 bases from V and 8 from J, leaving 17 bases between them. This CDR3 is built from 15 residues. The germline gives CDR1 SGHRS, CDR2 YFSETQ. Written as DNA, the CDR3 is TGCGCCAGCAGCTTTCTCGGCAGGGTCTCGGATGAGCAGTTCTTC. It translates to CASSFLGRVSDEQFF. Full variable domain (missing parts from reference TRBV5-1 and TRBJ2-1): KAGVTQTPRYLIKTRGQQVTLSCSPISGHRSVSWYQQTPGQGLQFLFEYFSETQRNKGNFPGRFSGRQFSNSRSEMNVSTLELGDSALYLCASSFLGRVSDEQFFGPGTRLTVL.

This chain links TRBV11-2 with TRBJ2-3, with 7 bases fitting TRBD2. J was trimmed by 1 base and V by 1 base; bases with no gene match: 5. Germline V lookup: CDR1 SGHAT, CDR2 FQNNGV. This CDR3 has 16 residues. This CDR3 reads CASSLVGGSRTDTQYF. The CDR3 region has the DNA TGTGCCAGCAGCTTAGTGGGGGGGTCTCGCACAGATACGCAGTATTTT.

This clone was observed a single time. The CDR3 DNA is TGTGCCAGCAGCTTAGGGGGCCTAGGGACTAGCGGGAGGGCAATAGATACGCAGTATTTT. Encoded protein: CASSLGGLGTSGRAIDTQYF. This rearrangement joins TRBV7-8 to TRBJ2-3; 16 nucleotides line up with TRBD2. V lost 1 base and J lost 5; bases outside the gene matches: 12. This CDR3 has 20 amino acids. The germline gives CDR1 SGHVS, CDR2 FQNEAQ.

Concerning this clone: Because the CDR3's place on the DNA is in doubt, the DNA is left out and the CDR3 is given as listed by TCRdb. CDR3 protein: CASSKYPCGQPQHF. V gene TRBV21-1 combines with J gene TRBJ1-5. TRBV21-1 is given as a pseudogene. From its first to its last residue, the CDR3 has 14 amino acids.

The chain has TRBV5-1 and TRBJ2-3; 8 nucleotides match TRBD2. CDR1 and CDR2 (germline): SGHRS, YFSETQ. The trim removed 0 bases at V and 4 bases at J, leaving 4 bases unmatched. This CDR3 region has 15 residues. The CDR3 DNA reads TGCGCCAGCAGCTTGGTTGCGGGAGGAGCAGATACGCAGTATTTT. This gives the protein CASSLVAGGADTQYF.